The 3 T cell receptor beta chains presented below share a single source sample, sequenced in a study of shared clonotypes between healthy human individuals. It was CD45RO-negative cells, positively selected for CCR7, that made up naive CD8 cells, with terminally differentiated effector memory CD45RA+ cells excluded. Only in-frame clones appear in the TCRdb table, and some are missing; sequencing was by immunoSEQ multiplex PCR. Of 800,000 to 950,000 clones in the sample, around 96% were seen once. Sequencing used naive CD8+ T cells sorted from blood. The source of these receptors is a young man in good health.

To note about this clone: The same CDR3 arises from other DNA sequences in this sample as well. The V call is TRBV9, the J call TRBJ1-5; D perhaps matches TRBD1 (5 bases). Germline loops: CDR1 SGDLS, CDR2 YYNGEE. The V end was cut by 0 bases, the J end by 6 bases, with 7 bases between. The CDR3 totals 13 residues. The CDR3: CASSVGGVQPQHF. The DNA of the CDR3 is TGTGCCAGCAGCGTAGGAGGGGTTCAGCCCCAGCATTTT.

The V and J genes are TRBV14 and TRBJ2-1, with TRBD2 identical over 9 bases. The CDR3 length is 16 residues. The junction had 10 bases not matched to a gene; V was cut back by 2 bases and J by 8 bases. Germline loops: CDR1 SGHDN, CDR2 FVKESK. CDR3 loop: CASSQYRAAGGHEQFF. As DNA, the CDR3 is TGTGCCAGCAGCCAATATCGGGCGGCGGGAGGGCATGAGCAGTTCTTC.

V gene TRBV7-9 combines with J gene TRBJ2-7, with TRBD2 as a possible D gene (6 bases). The V gene lost 5 bases and the J gene lost 0 bases, with 14 bases spanning the gap. From germline, CDR1 is SEHNR and CDR2 FQNEAQ (reference sequence). The CDR3 contains 15 residues. CDR3 nucleotide sequence: TGTGCCAGCAGCCCCGGCGGGACCCGCTCCTACGAGCAGTACTTC. Translating it yields CASSPGGTRSYEQYF.